This T cell receptor (beta chain) was sequenced during a study of pediatric ulcerative colitis. The V segment lost 7 bases and the J segment 2 bases; nucleotides outside the gene matches: 14. Germline V CDR1 and CDR2: LGHNT, FRNRAP. The CDR3 length is 16 residues. Blood was drawn at the time of colonoscopy. The table came from immunoSEQ multiplex PCR; TCRdb's copy has only in-frame clones and leaves some out. This table has roughly 14,000 clones, 70% to 90% appearing once. The sequencing sample was made of blood. This receptor was identified in a boy aged 5-17 years with moderate ulcerative colitis. The rearrangement uses TRBV12-5 and TRBJ2-7, with TRBD1 matching 7 bases. CDR3 sequence reads: CASALLPEQGPYEQYF. For the CDR3, the DNA is TGTGCTAGTGCCCTTCTTCCGGAACAGGGGCCCTACGAGCAGTACTTC.